The following is a TCR beta chain sequence with its context. Looked up from germline, CDR1 is SGDLS and CDR2 is YYNGEE. The trim removed 0 bases at V and 0 bases at J, leaving 8 bases unmatched. The CDR3 length is 19 residues. Survey-level TCR beta sequencing used the immunoSEQ assay. Only in-frame clones appear in the TCRdb table, and some are missing; sequencing was by immunoSEQ multiplex PCR. This table holds around 50,000 clones, approximately 93% found once. The chain joins TRBV9 to TRBJ2-6; 8 bases align to TRBD1. Sequenced input: PBMCs. The receptor's source is a man aged 35 to 55 with rheumatoid arthritis. CDR3 DNA sequence: TGTGCCAGCAGCGTAGCCCACAGGGGGAGAAGCTCTGGGGCCAACGTCCTGACTTTC. Amino acids: CASSVAHRGRSSGANVLTF.